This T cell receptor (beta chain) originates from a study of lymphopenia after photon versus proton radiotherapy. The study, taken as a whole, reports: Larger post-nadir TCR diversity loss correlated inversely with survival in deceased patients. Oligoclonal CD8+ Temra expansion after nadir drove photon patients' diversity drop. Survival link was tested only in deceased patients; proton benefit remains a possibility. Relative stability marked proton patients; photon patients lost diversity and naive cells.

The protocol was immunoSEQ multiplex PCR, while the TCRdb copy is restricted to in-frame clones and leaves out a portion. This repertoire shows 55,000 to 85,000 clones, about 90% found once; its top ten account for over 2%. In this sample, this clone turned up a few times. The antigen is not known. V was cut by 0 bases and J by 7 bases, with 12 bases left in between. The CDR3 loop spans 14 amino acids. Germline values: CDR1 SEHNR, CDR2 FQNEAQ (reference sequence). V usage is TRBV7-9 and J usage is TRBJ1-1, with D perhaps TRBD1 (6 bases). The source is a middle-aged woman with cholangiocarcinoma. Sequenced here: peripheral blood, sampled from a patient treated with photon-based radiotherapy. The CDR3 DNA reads TGTGCCAGCAGCTTAGCGCGGGCAGGGGATGAAGCTTTCTTT. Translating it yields CASSLARAGDEAFF.